What follows are 17 T cell receptor beta chains derived from one specimen sequenced in a study of technical replicates of blood from a handful of donors. Measured with immunoSEQ multiplex PCR; TCRdb has only the in-frame clones, and not every one. Here the sample spans tens of thousands of clones, roughly 92% being singletons. The sequencing input was T cells isolated from PBMCs. The source is a human donor in good health.

This sequence joins TRBV4-1 and TRBJ1-1; 10 bases agree with TRBD1. V gave up 0 bases and J gave up 7 bases; unmatched junction bases: 5. The CDR3 is 15 amino acids. Per the germline V gene, CDR1 is MGHRA and CDR2 is YSYEKL. The CDR3 sequence: CASSQDRTGGGEAFF. CDR3 nucleotides: TGCGCCAGCAGCCAAGATCGGACAGGGGGGGGTGAAGCTTTCTTT.

This clone has just one count. CDR3 residues: CASSLARTSGRAGILTDTQYF. CDR3 DNA: TGTGCCAGCAGCTTAGCGCGAACTAGCGGGAGGGCCGGGATTTTAACAGATACGCAGTATTTT. V usage is TRBV7-6 and J usage is TRBJ2-3; 13 positions match TRBD2. Per the germline V gene, CDR1 is SGHVS and CDR2 is FNYEAQ. The CDR3 contains 21 residues. V trimming: 0 bases; J trimming: 3 bases; junction bases outside the gene matches: 15.

This sequence joins TRBV2 and TRBJ2-3, with TRBD2 matching 7 bases. The CDR3 covers 16 residues. The germline V gene has CDR1 SNHLY and CDR2 FYNNEI. The V gene end was trimmed by 4 bases and the J gene end by 4 bases; junction bases not matched to a gene: 11. The CDR3 DNA reads TGTGCCAGCAGTGGAGCGACTAGCAGGAAAGCAGATACGCAGTATTTT. Translation gives CASSGATSRKADTQYF.

The chain joins TRBV7-9 to TRBJ2-1; TRBD2 matches 9 bases. The trim removed 5 bases at V and 3 bases at J, leaving 5 bases unmatched. The CDR3 totals 15 residues. CDR1 SEHNR and CDR2 FQNEAQ come from the germline V gene (reference sequence). CDR3 amino acids: CASSPTSGDYNEQFF. CDR3 nucleotides: TGTGCCAGCAGCCCGACTAGCGGAGACTACAATGAGCAGTTCTTC.

V usage is TRBV30 and J usage is TRBJ2-4, with 9 bases fitting TRBD1. Germline V gene sequence: CDR1 GTSNPN, CDR2 SVGIG (reference sequence). With V trimmed by 2 bases and J by 7 bases, 12 bases remained unmatched. The CDR3 totals 16 residues. CDR3 sequence: CAWSSTVTGGFNIQYF. The DNA of the CDR3 is TGTGCCTGGAGTTCTACAGTGACAGGGGGTTTTAACATTCAGTACTTC.

The chain uses TRBV4-1 and TRBJ2-7; 7 bases fit TRBD1. The CDR3 contains 19 residues. CDR1 is MGHRA and CDR2 is YSYEKL in the germline V gene. V lost 0 bases and J lost 4; bases outside the gene matches: 18. The CDR3 bases are TGCGCCAGCAGCCAAGAAAGTTATGTGGGACAGTTGCCTTCTTACGAGCAGTACTTC. Its translation: CASSQESYVGQLPSYEQYF.

The rearrangement links TRBV18 to TRBJ1-5, with a tentative D call TRBD1 (6 bases). Trimming shortened V by 3 bases and J by 6 bases, and 9 bases separated the two germline ends. This CDR3 comprises 13 residues. Germline V gene sequence: CDR1 KGHSH, CDR2 LQKENI. The CDR3 nucleotides are TGTGCCAGCTCACCCCCAGGGGTTCAGCCCCAGCATTTT. The encoded protein is CASSPPGVQPQHF.

This clone was counted once. This chain joins TRBV29-1 and TRBJ2-5; 9 nucleotides agree with TRBD1. Germline assignment: CDR1 SQVTM and CDR2 ANQGSEA. The CDR3 loop spans 14 amino acids. J was trimmed by 2 bases and V by 7 bases; bases with no gene match: 8. The CDR3 region has the DNA TGCAGCGCACCACAGGGGGCCAGGCAAGAGACCCAGTACTTC. This codes for CSAPQGARQETQYF.

In its sample, this clone was seen once. The V gene is TRBV2, the J gene TRBJ2-5; TRBD2 matches at 7 bases. The CDR3 extends over 15 amino acids. J lost 5 bases, V lost 1 base, and 7 bases had no gene match. Germline V CDR1 and CDR2: SNHLY, FYNNEI. The CDR3 region is CASSEESGVGETQYF. The CDR3 nucleotides are TGTGCCAGCAGTGAAGAGAGCGGGGTCGGGGAGACCCAGTACTTC. The variable domain in full, completed from reference TRBV2 and TRBJ2-5, reads EPEVTQTPSHQVTQMGQEVILRCVPISNHLYFYWYRQILGQKVEFLVSFYNNEISEKSEIFDDQFSVERPDGSNFTLKIRSTKLEDSAMYFCASSEESGVGETQYFGPGTRLLVL.

This clone was picked up one time. The genes are TRBV5-1 and TRBJ1-3; D unresolved. The CDR3 spans 16 residues. V lost 4 bases and J lost 4, with 18 bases in between. Germline-derived CDR1 and CDR2 are SGHRS and YFSETQ. CDR3 region: CASSEGVLWSGNTIYF. DNA for the CDR3: TGCGCCAGCAGCGAGGGAGTATTGTGGTCCGGAAACACCATATATTTT.

The chain recombines TRBV11-2 with TRBJ2-7; 7 bases are a match to TRBD1. This CDR3 has 15 amino acids. V dropped 2 bases and J dropped 3; count of bases not matched to a gene: 7. The germline CDR1 and CDR2 sequences are SGHAT and FQNNGV. The CDR3 loop is CASSLSPAGGYEQYF. The CDR3 DNA sequence: TGTGCCAGCAGCTTATCCCCGGCAGGGGGCTACGAGCAGTACTTC.

V and J are TRBV19 and TRBJ1-6, with 9 bases matching TRBD1. Germline V gives CDR1 LNHDA, CDR2 SQIVND (reference sequence). The trim removed 3 bases at V and 9 bases at J, leaving 12 bases unmatched. The length of the CDR3 is 17 residues. The CDR3: CASSMDSSGTGISPLHF. CDR3 nucleotide sequence: TGTGCCAGTAGTATGGATAGCTCCGGGACAGGGATTTCACCCCTCCACTTT.

The chain uses TRBV28 and TRBJ2-7; D unclear. The DNA end favors TRBJ2-4, so the J call may be wrong. Per germline, CDR1 MDHEN and CDR2 SYDVKM. The CDR3 consists of 11 residues. CDR3 bases: TGTGCCAGCAGTTTGGGTAGCATTCAGTACTTC. This gives the protein CASSLGSIQYF.

This sequence joins TRBV6-6 and TRBJ2-1, with a tentative D call TRBD2 (6 bases). Trimming removed 6 bases from V and 2 bases from J, with 11 bases in between. The germline V gene has CDR1 MNHNY and CDR2 SVGAGI (reference sequence). This CDR3 is 14 amino acids long. CDR3 region: CASSPPSAYNEQFF. CDR3 in DNA: TGTGCCAGCAGCCCCCCTAGCGCCTACAATGAGCAGTTCTTC.

The rearrangement uses TRBV5-1 and TRBJ1-1, with TRBD1 identical over 7 bases. Germline CDR1 reads SGHRS; CDR2 reads YFSETQ. The CDR3 consists of 12 residues. The J segment lost 7 bases and the V segment lost 3 bases, leaving 3 bases of the junction unmatched. CDR3 in amino acids: CASSWTGSEAFF. CDR3 DNA sequence: TGCGCCAGCAGCTGGACAGGTAGTGAAGCTTTCTTT.

CDR3 loop: CSVALEREKETQYF. The CDR3 DNA reads TGCAGCGTGGCACTAGAGAGGGAAAAAGAGACCCAGTACTTC. The chain joins TRBV29-1 to TRBJ2-5, with a weak D call TRBD2 (5 bases). The V gene's germline CDR1 is SQVTM and CDR2 ANQGSEA. Between the trimmed V and J ends, which lost 6 bases and 3 bases, there was a span of 17 bases. The CDR3 runs to 14 residues.

The chain has TRBV2 and TRBJ1-2; D ambiguous. The CDR3 sequence is 13 residues long. The germline V gene has CDR1 SNHLY and CDR2 FYNNEI. V lost 10 bases and J 0 bases, leaving 12 bases between the germline ends. The CDR3 protein is CATQLLANYGYTF. DNA of the CDR3: TGTGCCACACAGTTATTAGCTAACTATGGCTACACCTTC.